Presented here are 9 T cell receptor beta chains from one specimen sequenced in a study of blood T cell repertoires in COVID-19. Repertoires were generated with immunoSEQ multiplex PCR, while TCRdb's copy carries only in-frame clones and drops some. This repertoire shows fewer than 95,000 clones, about 90% found once; its top ten account for about 4.4%. The sequencing sample was made of peripheral blood. These receptors all stem from a woman over 75 with acute or convalescent COVID-19.

This clone was counted once. The chain links TRBV6-5 to TRBJ2-5; tentative D call: TRBD1 (7 bases). The CDR3 contains 12 residues. Trimming stripped 5 bases from V and 4 bases from J, with 8 bases between. The germline V gene has CDR1 MNHEY and CDR2 SVGAGI. The CDR3 is CASSQGGETQYF. Here the CDR3 DNA reads TGTGCCAGCAGTCAGGGGGGAGAGACCCAGTACTTC.

The rearrangement links TRBV7-9 to TRBJ1-4; D gene uncertain. The CDR3 consists of 14 residues. The V gene's germline CDR1 is SEHNR and CDR2 FQNEAQ (reference sequence). Trimming left V 1 base short and J 5 bases short, with 8 bases between. The CDR3 DNA reads as TGTGCCAGCAGCTTAGGAACAGTAAATGAAAAACTGTTTTTT. Its protein product is CASSLGTVNEKLFF.

J is TRBJ1-3 and V is TRBV5-1, with 7 nucleotides matching TRBD1. V shed 4 bases and J 9 bases; nucleotides not matched to a gene: 13. Germline CDR1 is SGHRS and CDR2 is YFSETQ. This CDR3 has 15 residues. This chain's CDR3 is CASSLTEGAYRTIYF. The CDR3 bases are TGCGCCAGCAGCCTGACGGAGGGGGCTTATCGCACCATATATTTT.

J is TRBJ2-7 and V is TRBV5-1; no definite D call. CDR1 is SGHRS, CDR2 YFSETQ, per germline. The CDR3 consists of 15 residues. Trimming removed 0 bases from V and 0 bases from J, with 10 bases in between. CDR3 region: CASSLGLSSSYEQYF. The CDR3 DNA reads TGCGCCAGCAGCTTGGGGCTCTCTAGCTCCTACGAGCAGTACTTC.

The chain recombines TRBV7-2 with TRBJ1-1, with TRBD1 as a possible D gene (5 bases). The CDR3 extends over 13 amino acids. The V end was cut by 5 bases, the J end by 1 base, with 8 bases between. Germline V gene sequence: CDR1 SGHTA, CDR2 FQGNSA. The CDR3 DNA is TGTGCCAGCAGCCGACAGTCGAACACTGAAGCTTTCTTT. Its protein product is CASSRQSNTEAFF.

V is TRBV27 and J is TRBJ1-3; D not certain. Trimming took 1 base from V and 3 from J, leaving 7 bases between them. CDR1 is MNHEY, CDR2 SMNVEV, per germline (reference sequence). The length of the CDR3 is 14 residues. The CDR3 reads CASSLLGSGNTIYF. Written as DNA, the CDR3 is TGTGCCAGCAGTTTATTGGGGAGTGGAAACACCATATATTTT.

The chain carries TRBV30 and TRBJ1-2, with 11 nucleotides matching TRBD1. The trim removed 1 base at V and 8 bases at J, leaving 3 bases unmatched. The CDR3 sequence is 13 residues long. Looked up from germline, CDR1 is GTSNPN and CDR2 is SVGIG (reference sequence). The CDR3 coding sequence is TGTGCCTGGAGTGCGGGACAGGGGGTAGGCTACACCTTC. It is translated as CAWSAGQGVGYTF.

The chain joins TRBV28 to TRBJ1-5; D perhaps matches TRBD1 (5 bases). CDR3 size: 15 residues. Trimming cost V 5 bases and J 3 bases, with 14 bases left between them. CDR1 is MDHEN, CDR2 SYDVKM, per germline. As DNA, the CDR3 is TGTGCCAGCAGTCCCCTAAGGGGCCCCAATCAGCCCCAGCATTTT. Protein: CASSPLRGPNQPQHF.

A few counts support this clone. The genes are TRBV3-1 (or the pseudogene TRBV3-2) and TRBJ2-1; D possibly corresponds to TRBD2 (5 bases). This CDR3 comprises 22 residues. Germline loops: CDR1 LGHDT, CDR2 YNNKEL (reference sequence). With 3 bases removed from V and 0 bases from J, the gap between germline ends came to 30 bases. CDR3 sequence: CASSHPPRRGSSVRDSYNEQFF. For the CDR3, the DNA is TGTGCCAGCAGCCATCCCCCTCGGCGAGGGTCTAGTGTCCGGGACTCCTACAATGAGCAGTTCTTC.